This T cell receptor (beta chain) was found in a study of cytotoxic CD8 clonotypes in ibrutinib-treated CLL. Study in general: Timing of response sample collection was a median about twelve months after treatment start, with a range of 6 to 36.

This clone occurred once. The junction had 4 bases not matched to a gene; V was cut back by 5 bases and J by 4 bases. The CDR3 loop spans 13 amino acids. Germline loops: CDR1 LNHDA, CDR2 SQIVND (reference sequence). Only in-frame clones appear in the TCRdb table, and some are missing; sequencing was by immunoSEQ multiplex PCR. The repertoire holds 200,000 or so clones, roughly 65% seen once, with roughly 5.9% in the top ten. The sequence was collected from a human donor with chronic lymphocytic leukemia. The chain recombines TRBV19 with TRBJ1-2; 7 nucleotides match TRBD1. This material consisted of PBMCs, taken after 12 months of ibrutinib treatment. The CDR3 DNA follows: TGTGCCAGTAGTGACCGGGACAGCTATGGCTACACCTTC. Protein sequence: CASSDRDSYGYTF.